A selection of T cell receptor beta chains follows, all from one sample in a study of T cells in Graves' hyperthyroidism and ophthalmopathy. One entry per CDR3 protein results from TCRdb running MiXCR on the multiplex PCR reads. The table shows a few hundred thousand distinct CDR3 sequences, with roughly an eighth occurring only once. Material for sequencing was blood. All receptors derive from a woman aged 18-30 years with Graves' hyperthyroidism. The CDR3 runs from the conserved cysteine through the conserved F or W. A D gene is named only where the DNA matches it firmly. Clone size is stated in some rows and not others, as once, few, many or a class when expanded.

>TRBV5-4|-|-|TRBJ2-5
TGTGCCAGCAGCCCACTACCTTCCTCGGCTAGCAGACAAGAGACCCAGTACTTC
CASSPLPSSASRQETQYF
>TRBV20-1|TRBD2|few|TRBJ2-7
TGCAGTGCTCAGACTAGCGGGAGTGACGAGCAGTACTTC
CSAQTSGSDEQYF
>TRBV29-1|-|many|TRBJ2-1
TGCAGCGTTTATTGGCAGGCCTTAGGCAATGAGCAGTTCTTC
CSVYWQALGNEQFF
>TRBV6-5|-|many|TRBJ1-1
TGTGCCAGCAGTTACGACACTGAAGCTTTCTTT
CASSYDTEAFF
>TRBV15|TRBD2|-|TRBJ2-5
TGTGCCACCAGCAGGGGGGGACTAGCGGGAGTGGCCCAAGAGACCCAGTACTTC
CATSRGGLAGVAQETQYF
>TRBV27|TRBD1|many|TRBJ2-1
TGTGCCAGCAGTTTCCTATCAGGGGGTGCCTACAATGAGCAGTTCTTC
CASSFLSGGAYNEQFF
>TRBV30|TRBD1|many|TRBJ2-1
TGTGCCTGGGCACAGGGGGCCAATGAGCAGTTCTTC
CAWAQGANEQFF
>TRBV5-5|-|-|TRBJ1-6
TGTGCCAGCTTTGAGAGGGGACGGTCACCCCTCCACTTT
CASFERGRSPLHF
>TRBV3-1|-|many|TRBJ1-1
TGTGCCAGCAGCCACTCAGGGGCGGGGACTGAAGCTTTCTTT
CASSHSGAGTEAFF
>TRBV7-3|-|many|TRBJ1-3
TGTGCCAGCAGCCCTGCCGGGGGGACTGGAAACACCATATATTTT
CASSPAGGTGNTIYF
>TRBV13|TRBD2|-|TRBJ2-7
TGTGCCAACAGCTTACGACTAGCGGGTCAATCCTACGAGCAGTACTTC
CANSLRLAGQSYEQYF
>TRBV10-1|-|few|TRBJ2-3
TGCGCCAGCAGTGACGGCCGATTCACAGATACGCAGTATTTT
CASSDGRFTDTQYF
>TRBV11-2|-|few|TRBJ1-3
TGTGCCAGCAGCTTAACGGGTCAGGGTCCCATATATTTT
CASSLTGQGPIYF
>TRBV28|TRBD1|few|TRBJ1-1
TGTGCCAGCAGTTTATCCGCGACAGGGACTGAAGCTTTCTTT
CASSLSATGTEAFF
>TRBV27|-|many|TRBJ2-1
TGTGCCAGCAGTTTCTTTAACTCCTACAATGAGCAGTTCTTC
CASSFFNSYNEQFF
>TRBV28|-|-|TRBJ1-6
TGTGCCAGCCGGGACGGACCTTCACCCCTCCACTTT
CASRDGPSPLHF
>TRBV5-1|-|-|TRBJ2-4
TGCGCCAGCAGCTTGGGGGACACCCCAAACATTCAGTACTTC
CASSLGDTPNIQYF
>TRBV27|TRBD2|few|TRBJ2-2
TGTGCCAGCAGTTTCCGACTAGCGGTGAACACCGGGGAGCTGTTTTTT
CASSFRLAVNTGELFF
>TRBV18|-|many|TRBJ1-2
TGTGCCAGCTCACCACGGGATATAAACTATGGCTACACCTTC
CASSPRDINYGYTF
>TRBV10-3|-|few|TRBJ2-1
TGTGCCATCGGGACGAAGTCCTACAATGAGCAGTTCTTC
CAIGTKSYNEQFF
>TRBV3-1|-|few|TRBJ1-2
TGTGCCAGCAGCCAAGCCCCCCGTTCAACAACGGACAGTGCTGGCTACACCTTC
CASSQAPRSTTDSAGYTF
>TRBV7-9|-|many|TRBJ2-1
TGTGCCAGCAGTCCACGGACTGTAAACAATGAGCAGTTCTTC
CASSPRTVNNEQFF
>TRBV18|-|few|TRBJ2-2
TGTGCCAGCTCACCAACGCAACCCGGGGAGCTGTTTTTT
CASSPTQPGELFF
>TRBV20-1|-|many|TRBJ2-3
TGCAGTGCTAGAGATTGGCTGGATTCGGGTACGCAGTATTTT
CSARDWLDSGTQYF
>TRBV7-8|-|-|TRBJ2-2
TGTGCCAGCAGCCCCAGTTGGATCGCCGGGGAGCTGTTTTTT
CASSPSWIAGELFF
>TRBV20-1|TRBD2|many|TRBJ2-7
TGCAGTGCCGGGACTAGCGGGACCTACCCCCACGAGCAGTACTTC
CSAGTSGTYPHEQYF
>TRBV7-9|TRBD1|many|TRBJ2-5
TGTGCCAGCAGCCAAGAAGACAGGGGGCCAGAGACCCAGTACTTC
CASSQEDRGPETQYF
>TRBV20-1|-|few|TRBJ1-5
TGCAGTGCTAGTACCAGGGACAATCAGCCCCAGCATTTT
CSASTRDNQPQHF
>TRBV12-3/TRBV12-4|-|many|TRBJ2-2
TGTGCCAGCAGTTTAGTAGCGGCGAACACCGGGGAGCTGTTTTTT
CASSLVAANTGELFF
>TRBV30|-|many|TRBJ1-1
TGTGCCTGGAGTAGCACTGAAGCTTTCTTT
CAWSSTEAFF
>TRBV13|TRBD2|many|TRBJ2-5
TGTGCCAGCAGCGGCCTCCCCGGTAGCGGGTCCCAAGAGACCCAGTACTTC
CASSGLPGSGSQETQYF
>TRBV4-1|TRBD2|many|TRBJ2-7
TGCGCCAGCAGCCAGATTCCGGGACGGGAGGGCGAGCAGTACTTC
CASSQIPGREGEQYF
>TRBV6-1|TRBD2|many|TRBJ2-7
TGTGCCAGCAGTCCAGGGACTAGCGGGAGAAGCGAGCAGTACTTC
CASSPGTSGRSEQYF
>TRBV7-8|TRBD1|-|TRBJ1-1
TGTGCCAGCAGCTCAGGTGGGGGACAGACAGACACTGAAGCTTTCTTT
CASSSGGGQTDTEAFF
>TRBV6-1|-|many|TRBJ1-2
TGTGCCAGCAGTTTCCACCTTAAGGACTATGGCTACACCTTC
CASSFHLKDYGYTF